Here is one TCR beta chain with its context. Its antigen is as yet unknown. Germline trimming cut 4 bases from V and 6 bases from J; bases unmatched to any gene: 14. Germline V gene sequence: CDR1 SGHAT, CDR2 FQDESV (reference sequence). This CDR3 contains 17 residues. The source of the sample is a study of T cells in Graves' hyperthyroidism and ophthalmopathy. Study information: Peripheral blood draws took place at initial diagnosis, ahead of any treatment. Study-level results: The majority of expanded thyroid clonotypes above 0.001 also appeared in blood. Ophthalmopathy and stable hyperthyroidism were separated by a 13 V-J model.

PBMCs came from over 8.5 ml fresh peripheral blood. Amplification of TCR beta CDR3 regions was performed using RNA transcripts as template. With the HTBI primer set, the TCR CDR3 went through a first round of RT-PCR. TCRdb re-analysed the multiplex PCR reads in MiXCR, keeping a single row per CDR3 protein. Among about 380,000 distinct CDR3 sequences listed, about 18% were seen once. The specimen sequenced was blood. The source is a man younger than 35 with Graves' ophthalmopathy. The rearrangement links TRBV11-1 to TRBJ2-3; 9 nucleotides agree with TRBD2. CDR3: CASSSGVAGALADTQYF. The CDR3, as DNA: TGTGCCAGCAGCTCCGGGGTAGCGGGGGCCCTTGCGGATACGCAGTATTTT.